The T cell receptor (beta chain) described here comes from a study of cytomegalovirus exposure and HLA in healthy donors. CDR1 and CDR2 from the germline V gene are MNHNY and SVGAGI (reference sequence). This CDR3 comprises 15 residues. Trimming took off 7 bases at V and 4 bases at J, with 19 bases between the two ends. 60 Vbeta and 13 Jbeta primers were used in PCR. Clones were read by immunoSEQ multiplex PCR, and TCRdb kept only the in-frame ones, dropping some. The sample's table shows about 37,000 clones. The chain recombines TRBV6-6 with TRBJ1-1; maybe TRBD1 (5 bases). Sequencing input: PBMCs. The TCR comes from a human donor in good health. CDR3 sequence (DNA): TGTGCCAGCATTATGGGGCGGACCGGCGGCACTGAAGCTTTCTTT. It translates to CASIMGRTGGTEAFF.